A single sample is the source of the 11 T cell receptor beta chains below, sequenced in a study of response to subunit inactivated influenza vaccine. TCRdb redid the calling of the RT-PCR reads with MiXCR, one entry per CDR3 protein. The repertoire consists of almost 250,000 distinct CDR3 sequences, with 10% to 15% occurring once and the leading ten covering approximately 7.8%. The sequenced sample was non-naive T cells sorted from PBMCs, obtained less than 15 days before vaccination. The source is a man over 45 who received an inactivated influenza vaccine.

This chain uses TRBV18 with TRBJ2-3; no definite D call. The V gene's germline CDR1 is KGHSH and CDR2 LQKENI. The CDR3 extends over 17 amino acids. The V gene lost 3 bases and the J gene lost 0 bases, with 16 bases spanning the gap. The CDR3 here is CASSPISRPSSTDTQYF. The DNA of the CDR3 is TGTGCCAGCTCACCGATCTCCAGGCCTTCTAGCACAGATACGCAGTATTTT. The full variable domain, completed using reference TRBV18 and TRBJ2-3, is NAGVMQNPRHLVRRRGQEARLRCSPMKGHSHVYWYRQLPEEGLKFMVYLQKENIIDESGMPKERFSAEFPKEGPSILRIQQVVRGDSAAYFCASSPISRPSSTDTQYFGPGTRLTVL.

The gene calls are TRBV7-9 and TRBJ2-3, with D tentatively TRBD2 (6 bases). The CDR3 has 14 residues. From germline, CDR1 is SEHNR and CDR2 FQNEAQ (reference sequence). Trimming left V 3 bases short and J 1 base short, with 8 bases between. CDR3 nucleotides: TGTGCCAGCAGCTTCGCGGGACGCACAGATACGCAGTATTTT. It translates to CASSFAGRTDTQYF.

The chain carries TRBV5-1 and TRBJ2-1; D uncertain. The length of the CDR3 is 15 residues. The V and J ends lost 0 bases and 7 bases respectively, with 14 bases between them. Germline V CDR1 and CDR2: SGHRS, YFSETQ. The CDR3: CASSLAGDSRNEQFF. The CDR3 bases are TGCGCCAGCAGCTTGGCTGGGGATTCTCGTAATGAGCAGTTCTTC.

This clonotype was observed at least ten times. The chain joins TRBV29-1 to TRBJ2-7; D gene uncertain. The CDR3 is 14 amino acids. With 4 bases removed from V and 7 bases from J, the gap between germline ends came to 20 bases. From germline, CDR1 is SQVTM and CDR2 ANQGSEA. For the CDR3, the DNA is TGCAGCGTTGTCAAGCTGAACTCCCGAACTGAGCAGTACTTC. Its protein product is CSVVKLNSRTEQYF.

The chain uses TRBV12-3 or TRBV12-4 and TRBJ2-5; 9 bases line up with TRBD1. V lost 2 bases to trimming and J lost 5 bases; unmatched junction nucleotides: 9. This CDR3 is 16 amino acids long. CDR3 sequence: CASSLMGWDREETQYF. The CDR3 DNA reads TGTGCCAGCAGTTTAATGGGTTGGGACAGGGAGGAGACCCAGTACTTC.

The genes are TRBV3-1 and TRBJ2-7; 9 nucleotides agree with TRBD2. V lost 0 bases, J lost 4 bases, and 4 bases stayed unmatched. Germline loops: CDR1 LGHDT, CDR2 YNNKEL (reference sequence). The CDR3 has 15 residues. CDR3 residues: CASSQDRLAGYEQYF. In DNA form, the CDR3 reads TGTGCCAGCAGCCAAGATCGCCTAGCGGGATACGAGCAGTACTTC.

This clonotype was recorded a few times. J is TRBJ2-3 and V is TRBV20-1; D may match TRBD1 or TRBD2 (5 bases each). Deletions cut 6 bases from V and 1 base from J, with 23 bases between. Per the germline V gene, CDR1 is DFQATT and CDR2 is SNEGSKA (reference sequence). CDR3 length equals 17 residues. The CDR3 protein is CSASRLFGTSRTDTQYF. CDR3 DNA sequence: TGCAGTGCGAGCCGTCTATTTGGGACCTCTCGCACAGATACGCAGTATTTT.

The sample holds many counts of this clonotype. The CDR3 DNA is TGTGCCAGCAGTTACTCACAGGGTACCCCAAACAATGAGCAGTTCTTC. Translated, it gives CASSYSQGTPNNEQFF. The V call is TRBV6-5, the J call TRBJ2-1; D might be TRBD1 (6 bases). CDR3 length: 16 amino acids. Germline V gives CDR1 MNHEY, CDR2 SVGAGI. The V and J ends lost 0 bases and 5 bases respectively, with 14 bases between them.

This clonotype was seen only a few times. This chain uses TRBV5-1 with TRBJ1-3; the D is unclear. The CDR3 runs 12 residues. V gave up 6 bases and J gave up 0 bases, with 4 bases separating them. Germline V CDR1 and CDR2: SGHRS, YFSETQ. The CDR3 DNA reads TGCGCCAGCAAGGACTCTGGAAACACCATATATTTT. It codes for CASKDSGNTIYF.

This chain's CDR3 is CASSLGDRRTGELFF. The CDR3 DNA is TGTGCCAGCAGCTTAGGGGACCGTCGGACCGGGGAGCTGTTTTTT. This chain joins TRBV7-2 and TRBJ2-2; D is perhaps TRBD1 or TRBD2 (5 bases each). This CDR3 is built from 15 residues. Trimming shortened V by 1 base and J by 5 bases, and 11 bases separated the two germline ends. Per the germline V gene, CDR1 is SGHTA and CDR2 is FQGNSA.

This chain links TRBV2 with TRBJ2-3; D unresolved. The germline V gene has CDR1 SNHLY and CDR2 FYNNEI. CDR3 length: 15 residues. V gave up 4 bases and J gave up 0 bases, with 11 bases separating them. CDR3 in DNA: TGTGCCAGCAGTGCGGTGGGTACTAGCACAGATACGCAGTATTTT. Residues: CASSAVGTSTDTQYF.